The rows below give T cell receptor beta chains drawn from one sample of a study of cytomegalovirus exposure and HLA in healthy donors. Using immunoSEQ multiplex PCR, the repertoire was profiled, and TCRdb retains in-frame clones only, with some absent. This sample carries about 180,000 clones, 70% to 80% of them seen once, and the ten largest clones take around 1.6%. The sequenced sample consisted of PBMCs. The receptor set was obtained from a man aged 18-30 years in good health and CMV-seronegative. Each CDR3 is given with its conserved first and last residue. The order of the fields is J gene, V gene, clone size, D gene, CDR3 DNA, CDR3 protein. A D gene is named only where the DNA matches it firmly. Clone size appears in some rows only: once, few, many, or a class for an expanded clone.

>TRBJ1-1|TRBV18|.|TRBD1
TGTGCCAGCTCACCAGCGGGACAGCTCAACACTGAAGCTTTCTTT
CASSPAGQLNTEAFF
>TRBJ1-1|TRBV28|few|TRBD1
TGTGCCAGCAGCCGGGGACAGGGAATGGCTTTCTTT
CASSRGQGMAFF
>TRBJ2-1|TRBV10-3|few|TRBD1
TGTGCCATCAGTGGCCCCCCCGAGGACAGGGGGTACAATGAGCAGTTCTTC
CAISGPPEDRGYNEQFF
>TRBJ1-3|TRBV5-1|.|.
TGCGCCAGCAGCTTGGGCGCTTCTGGAAACACCATATATTTT
CASSLGASGNTIYF
>TRBJ1-1|TRBV30|.|.
TGTGCCTGGAGTAGGGGGATGAACACTGAAGCTTTCTTT
CAWSRGMNTEAFF
>TRBJ2-7|TRBV7-2|.|TRBD2
TGTGCCAGCAGGAGCGGGCGGGAGGGCTACGAGCAGTACTTC
CASRSGREGYEQYF
>TRBJ1-3|TRBV5-6|.|TRBD1
TGTGCCAGCAGTTTGTCGGACAGGGACGCAAACACCATATATTTT
CASSLSDRDANTIYF
>TRBJ1-6|TRBV13|.|.
TGTGCCAGCAGCTACGGAGAAGGTCATTCACCCCTCCACTTT
CASSYGEGHSPLHF
>TRBJ2-3|TRBV10-3|.|TRBD2
TGTGCCATCAGGAGAGCGGGAGAGGCGGATACGCAGTATTTT
CAIRRAGEADTQYF
>TRBJ2-1|TRBV11-2|.|.
TGTGCCAGCAGCTTAGGTCGCGGTCGCCGGACTCCTGGGAGGAATGAGCAGTTCTTC
CASSLGRGRRTPGRNEQFF
>TRBJ2-7|TRBV11-2|.|.
TGTGCCAGCAGCTTAGGTAAATACGAGCAGTACTTC
CASSLGKYEQYF
>TRBJ1-5|TRBV5-1|.|.
TGCGCCAGCAGCCTGGGGGGGGTAGGCAATCAGCCCCAGCATTTT
CASSLGGVGNQPQHF
>TRBJ2-1|TRBV19|few|.
TGTGCCAGTAGGAGATACAATGAGCAGTTCTTC
CASRRYNEQFF
>TRBJ2-7|TRBV6-1|once|.
TGTGCCAGCAGTGAACGTTACCACGAGCAGTACTTC
CASSERYHEQYF
>TRBJ2-1|TRBV2|.|TRBD1
TGTGCCAGCAGGCCCGGGACAGGGAGGAATGAGCAGTTCTTC
CASRPGTGRNEQFF
>TRBJ2-7|TRBV7-2|.|TRBD2
TGTGCCAGCAGCAACCAGGCGACGGGGGGAACCTACGAGCAGTACTTC
CASSNQATGGTYEQYF